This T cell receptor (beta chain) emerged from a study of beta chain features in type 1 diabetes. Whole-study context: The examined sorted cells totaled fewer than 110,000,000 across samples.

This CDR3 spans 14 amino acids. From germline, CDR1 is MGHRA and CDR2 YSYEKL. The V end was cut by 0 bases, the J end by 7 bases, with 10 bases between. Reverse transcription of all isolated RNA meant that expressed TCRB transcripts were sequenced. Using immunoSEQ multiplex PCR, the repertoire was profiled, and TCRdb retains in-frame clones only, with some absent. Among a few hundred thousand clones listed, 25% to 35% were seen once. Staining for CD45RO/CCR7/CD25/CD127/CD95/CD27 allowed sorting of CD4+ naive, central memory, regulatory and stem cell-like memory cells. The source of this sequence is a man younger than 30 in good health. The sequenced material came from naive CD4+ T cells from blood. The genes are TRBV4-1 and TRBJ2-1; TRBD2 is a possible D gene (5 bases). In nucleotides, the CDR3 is TGCGCCAGCAGCCAAGATCATCGGACTAATGAGCAGTTCTTC. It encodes CASSQDHRTNEQFF.